This T cell receptor (beta chain) derives from a study of blood T cell repertoires in COVID-19. This clone was recorded once. Here immunoSEQ multiplex PCR was the method, and the copy in TCRdb shows in-frame clones only, minus some. The sample carries roughly 520,000 clones, roughly 88% recorded once. J lost 2 bases, V lost 3 bases, and 5 bases had no gene match. Per germline, CDR1 DFQATT and CDR2 SNEGSKA (reference sequence). The CDR3 sequence is 14 residues long. The chain combines TRBV20-1 with TRBJ2-5; 8 bases agree with TRBD2. The sequence derives from a woman in her thirties or forties who had recovered from COVID-19. Sample: PBMCs or T cells enriched from blood (not recorded which). The CDR3 is CSASGSGSQETQYF. CDR3 DNA: TGCAGTGCTAGTGGAAGCGGGAGTCAAGAGACCCAGTACTTC.